A selection of T cell receptor beta chains follows, all from one sample in a study of T-cell reconstitution after alpha-beta-depleted transplantation in children. TCRdb re-analysed the PCR reads in MiXCR, keeping a single row per CDR3 protein. The sample yields 300,000 to 350,000 distinct CDR3 sequences, around 16% seen once. This material consisted of PBMCs, mostly from graft donor cells, taken 360 days after TCRalphabeta/CD19-depleted stem cell transplant. The receptors were sampled from a male patient aged 2 to 9 who had a stem cell transplant for acute lymphoblastic leukemia, so the T cells may come from the graft donor. CDR3s include the opening cysteine and the closing phenylalanine or tryptophan. D genes are given only for firm matches. Expanded clones are given a class, and other clones once, few, many or no size at all.

TRBV6-6	NA	TRBJ1-4	NA	TGTGCCAGCTTTGAAAATGAAAAACTGTTTTTT	CASFENEKLFF
TRBV4-1	NA	TRBJ2-3	NA	TGCGCCAGCAGCCAAGATACGCAGCTCCTAGATACGCAGTATTTT	CASSQDTQLLDTQYF
TRBV12-3/TRBV12-4	NA	TRBJ1-5	NA	TGTGCCAGCAGTTTCTCGGCTGATCGCAGGGGTCAGCCCCAGCATTTT	CASSFSADRRGQPQHF
TRBV4-2	NA	TRBJ1-1	NA	TGTGCCAGCAAACAGGAAGGCACTGAAGCTTTCTTT	CASKQEGTEAFF
TRBV11-2	NA	TRBJ2-5	TRBD2	TGTGCCAGCAGCCGTAGCGGGAGAGGGGGAGAGACCCAGTACTTC	CASSRSGRGGETQYF
TRBV3-1	NA	TRBJ2-1	NA	TGTGCCAGCAGGGAGGGGCCTGAGCAGTTCTTC	CASREGPEQFF
TRBV7-2	many	TRBJ2-1	TRBD2	TGTGCCAGCAGCACTAGCGGGAGCGGCCTTTACAATGAGCAGTTCTTC	CASSTSGSGLYNEQFF
TRBV7-9	NA	TRBJ1-2	NA	TGTGCCAGCAGGGGCAGGGAGGACTATGGCTACACCTTC	CASRGREDYGYTF
TRBV5-5	NA	TRBJ2-3	NA	TGTGCCAGCAGCTTGGTTGCGGGGAGGTGGACAGATACGCAGTATTTT	CASSLVAGRWTDTQYF
TRBV25-1	few	TRBJ1-2	TRBD1	TGTGCCAGCAGTGAACCGGACAGGGGATATGGCTACACCTTC	CASSEPDRGYGYTF
TRBV5-1	many	TRBJ2-7	TRBD1	TGCGCCAGCAGTTTGGACAGGTTTACCTACGAGCAGTACTTC	CASSLDRFTYEQYF
TRBV15	few	TRBJ2-1	TRBD2	TGTGCCACCAGCAGGCCGGGACTAGCGGGGTACAATGAGCAGTTCTTC	CATSRPGLAGYNEQFF
TRBV5-1	many	TRBJ2-5	TRBD1	TGCGCCAGCAGCGTTGACAGGGTTGAGACCCAGTACTTC	CASSVDRVETQYF
TRBV10-3	once	TRBJ2-1	NA	TGTGCCATCAGTGACAGGGGCAGGAGGGATGAGCAGTTCTTC	CAISDRGRRDEQFF
TRBV11-3	NA	TRBJ2-5	NA	TGTGCCTACAGCCCGATGAGGGGATCGGAGACCCAGTACTTC	CAYSPMRGSETQYF
TRBV6-5	many	TRBJ2-7	NA	TGTGCCAGCAGTTCCCTCACTGACAGGCGTGGGCTTTACGAGCAGTACTTC	CASSSLTDRRGLYEQYF
TRBV2	NA	TRBJ2-7	TRBD2	TGTGCCAGCAGTGAGATACTAGCGGGAAAAAGCGAGCAGTACTTC	CASSEILAGKSEQYF
TRBV5-6	NA	TRBJ1-2	NA	TGTGCCAGCAGCTTTGAGGGGCCCACGTCTAACTATGGCTACACCTTC	CASSFEGPTSNYGYTF
TRBV7-9	NA	TRBJ2-1	TRBD2	TGTGCCAGCAGCCTCGGGACTAGGCCTAATGAGCAGTTCTTC	CASSLGTRPNEQFF
TRBV5-1	few	TRBJ2-5	NA	TGCGCCAGCAGCTTGGTGACTCACCAAGAGACCCAGTACTTC	CASSLVTHQETQYF
TRBV20-1	few	TRBJ2-7	TRBD2	TGCAGTGCTAGAGAGTTCCTAGCGGGAGATAACTACGAGCAGTACTTC	CSAREFLAGDNYEQYF
TRBV6-2/TRBV6-3	many	TRBJ2-2	NA	TGTGCCAGCAGTTACTCACGGCGGACGAACACCGGGGAGCTGTTTTTT	CASSYSRRTNTGELFF
TRBV29-1	many	TRBJ2-3	NA	TGCAGCGTTGAAGGGACTACAGATACGCAGTATTTT	CSVEGTTDTQYF